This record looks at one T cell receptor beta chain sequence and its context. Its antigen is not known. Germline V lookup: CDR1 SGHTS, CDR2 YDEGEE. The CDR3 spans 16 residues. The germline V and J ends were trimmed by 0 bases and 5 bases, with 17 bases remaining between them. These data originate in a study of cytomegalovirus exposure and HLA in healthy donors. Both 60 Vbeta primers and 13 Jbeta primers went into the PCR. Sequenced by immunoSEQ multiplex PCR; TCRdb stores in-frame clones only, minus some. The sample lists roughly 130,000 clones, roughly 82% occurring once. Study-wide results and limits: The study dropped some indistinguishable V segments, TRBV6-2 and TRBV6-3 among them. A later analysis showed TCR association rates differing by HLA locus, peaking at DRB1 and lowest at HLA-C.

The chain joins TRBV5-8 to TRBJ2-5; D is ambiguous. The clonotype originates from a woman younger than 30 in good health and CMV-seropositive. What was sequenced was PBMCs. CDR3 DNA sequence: TGTGCCAGCAGCTTGGATCGGATAGGCGGCCCGGAGACCCAGTACTTC. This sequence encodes CASSLDRIGGPETQYF.